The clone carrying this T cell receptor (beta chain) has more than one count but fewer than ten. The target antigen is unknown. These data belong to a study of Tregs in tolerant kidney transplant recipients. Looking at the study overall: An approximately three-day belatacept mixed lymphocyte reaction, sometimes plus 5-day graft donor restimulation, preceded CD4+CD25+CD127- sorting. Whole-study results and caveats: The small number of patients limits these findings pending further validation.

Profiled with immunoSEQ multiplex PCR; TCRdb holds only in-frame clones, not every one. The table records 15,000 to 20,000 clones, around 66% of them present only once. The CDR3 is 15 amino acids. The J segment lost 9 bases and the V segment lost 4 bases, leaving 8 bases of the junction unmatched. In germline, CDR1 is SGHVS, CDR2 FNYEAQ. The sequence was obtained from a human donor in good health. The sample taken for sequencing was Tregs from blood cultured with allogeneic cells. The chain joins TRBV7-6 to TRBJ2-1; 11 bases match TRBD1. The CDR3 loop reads CASSYRTGGLGEQFF. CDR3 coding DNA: TGTGCCAGCAGCTATAGGACAGGGGGCCTAGGTGAGCAGTTCTTC.